This is a list of T cell receptor beta chains from one sample in a study of vaccination effects on CD4 cells after COVID-19. Their specific antigens are unknown. The protocol was immunoSEQ multiplex PCR, while the TCRdb copy is restricted to in-frame clones and leaves out a portion. The sample records tens of thousands of clones, 70% to 75% being singletons. Specimen: CD4+ T cells from PBMCs cultured with HCoV-NL63 spike peptides, collected after COVID-19 vaccination. These receptors originate from a human donor who received a COVID-19 vaccine. CDR3s include the opening cysteine and the closing phenylalanine or tryptophan. D genes are given only for firm matches. Clone size is given for some rows only: seen once, a few or many times, or a class if the clone is expanded.

CDR3nt,CDR3aa,v_gene,abundance,j_gene,d_gene
TGTGCCAGCAGCTTAGGACTGTTTAGCTCCTACGAGCAGTACTTC,CASSLGLFSSYEQYF,TRBV7-9,-,TRBJ2-7,-
TGCGCCAGCAGACCCGGGACAGGGTACAATGAGCAGTTCTTC,CASRPGTGYNEQFF,TRBV5-1,-,TRBJ2-1,TRBD1
TGCGCCAGCAGCTTGGGGGAGGGCCTCAGGAATGAGCAGTTCTTC,CASSLGEGLRNEQFF,TRBV5-1,-,TRBJ2-1,TRBD2
TGTGCCTGGAGTGTCCCAGGGACAGCCAAACCCTTCTATGGCTACACCTTC,CAWSVPGTAKPFYGYTF,TRBV30,-,TRBJ1-2,TRBD1
TGTGCCAGCAGCCAACTAGGAGGTGAGCAGTTCTTC,CASSQLGGEQFF,TRBV6-5,-,TRBJ2-1,-
TGCGCCAGCAGCCAACAGGGTAGTGGCTACACCTTC,CASSQQGSGYTF,TRBV5-1,-,TRBJ1-2,-
TGCGCCAGCAGCCCCGGGGCAGGGGGGAACACTGAAGCTTTCTTT,CASSPGAGGNTEAFF,TRBV5-1,-,TRBJ1-1,TRBD1
TGTGCCAGCAGTATGACAGGCCTCAATCAGCCCCAGCATTTT,CASSMTGLNQPQHF,TRBV6-5,-,TRBJ1-5,-
TGTGCCAGTAGCCAGATCATGAACACTGAAGCTTTCTTT,CASSQIMNTEAFF,TRBV19,-,TRBJ1-1,-
TGTGCCAGCAGTTTCTCAGGGAACACTGAAGCTTTCTTT,CASSFSGNTEAFF,TRBV27,-,TRBJ1-1,-
TGTGCCAGCAGTTTTATTGCGAATTCACCCCTCCACTTT,CASSFIANSPLHF,TRBV12-3/TRBV12-4,-,TRBJ1-6,-
TGTGCCAGCAGCCTCCGACAAGGGGATAATTCACCCCTCCACTTT,CASSLRQGDNSPLHF,TRBV7-6,-,TRBJ1-6,-
TGTGCCTGGAAACCGCCCGGGGCTTACTCCGGAAACACCATATATTTT,CAWKPPGAYSGNTIYF,TRBV30,-,TRBJ1-3,-
TGCGCCAGCAGCCCGCTGCAGTTCCCTAACTATGGCTACACCTTC,CASSPLQFPNYGYTF,TRBV4-1,-,TRBJ1-2,-
TGTGCCAGCAGTTCAGACGTCTACGAGCAGTACTTC,CASSSDVYEQYF,TRBV2,-,TRBJ2-7,-
TGTGCCTGGGACGGGACTAGCGGGAGGAGAGAGGAAGAGCAGTACTTC,CAWDGTSGRREEEQYF,TRBV30,-,TRBJ2-7,TRBD2
TGTGCCAGCAGCCGGGAGGCAGACAGCTCTGGAAACACCATATATTTT,CASSREADSSGNTIYF,TRBV4-2,-,TRBJ1-3,-
TGTGCCAGCAGCCAAGATGGGACTAGCGGGTCTGGAGAGACCCAGTACTTC,CASSQDGTSGSGETQYF,TRBV4-2,-,TRBJ2-5,TRBD2
TGTGCCAGCTCGGATCGGGACTACAATCAGCCCCAGCATTTT,CASSDRDYNQPQHF,TRBV18,-,TRBJ1-5,-
TGTGCCACCAGCAGAGATGGGGGGGCGTCAAAAAACATTCAGTACTTC,CATSRDGGASKNIQYF,TRBV15,-,TRBJ2-4,-
TGTGCCAGCAGCTTGGCTACGGGACCCCTCTCCTACGAGCAGTACTTC,CASSLATGPLSYEQYF,TRBV5-5,-,TRBJ2-7,-
TGTGCCAGCAGTGCAGGGGGGGCTAGCGGGACCTACGAGCAGTACTTC,CASSAGGASGTYEQYF,TRBV6-1,-,TRBJ2-7,TRBD2
TGTGCCAGCAGCTTAGGGAGAGATGGCTACACCTTC,CASSLGRDGYTF,TRBV11-2,-,TRBJ1-2,-
TGTGCCAGTGGCCAGGGGACTTATTCACCCCTCCACTTT,CASGQGTYSPLHF,TRBV19,once,TRBJ1-6,-
TGTGCCAGCTCACCACCGTCCCGGGGCAACAATGAGCAGTTCTTC,CASSPPSRGNNEQFF,TRBV18,once,TRBJ2-1,-
TGTGCCAGCAGCCCCCTGGGATGGCGCGACGCGAACACTGAAGCTTTCTTT,CASSPLGWRDANTEAFF,TRBV7-9,-,TRBJ1-1,-
TGTGCCAGCAGCTGGGACAGCTACGAGCAGTACTTC,CASSWDSYEQYF,TRBV5-4,few,TRBJ2-7,TRBD1
TGTGCCAGCTCGGCGGGACGGCAAGAGACCCAGTACTTC,CASSAGRQETQYF,TRBV18,-,TRBJ2-5,-
TGTGCCAGCAGCTTTTACCTTGGACAGGATGGCTACACCTTC,CASSFYLGQDGYTF,TRBV7-2,medium-sized,TRBJ1-2,TRBD1
TGTGCCAGCAGTTACTCTATCGGCGGGAGCTCCTACGAGCAGTACTTC,CASSYSIGGSSYEQYF,TRBV6-5,-,TRBJ2-7,TRBD2
TGTGCCAGCATCAGGCAGGGGATAAGCAATCAGCCCCAGCATTTT,CASIRQGISNQPQHF,TRBV28,-,TRBJ1-5,-
TGCGCCAGCAGCTTGGCGGGGGACAGATCTTCACCCCTCCACTTT,CASSLAGDRSSPLHF,TRBV5-1,-,TRBJ1-6,TRBD1
TGTGCCAGCAGCCAAGACCGAAGCGGGGAAGAGACCCAGTACTTC,CASSQDRSGEETQYF,TRBV14,-,TRBJ2-5,TRBD2
TGTGCCAGCAGCTTGGGGGCGGGTTCCTACAATGAGCAGTTCTTC,CASSLGAGSYNEQFF,TRBV5-5,-,TRBJ2-1,-
TGTGCCAGCAGTTACTCGTTTCAGGGGAACACTGAAGCTTTCTTT,CASSYSFQGNTEAFF,TRBV6-5,few,TRBJ1-1,-
TGTGCCAGCAGTACCCTAGCGGGAGACAATGAGCAGTTCTTC,CASSTLAGDNEQFF,TRBV6-5,-,TRBJ2-1,TRBD2
TGTGCCAGCAGCTTACAGGGAGGCACTGAAGCTTTCTTT,CASSLQGGTEAFF,TRBV11-2,once,TRBJ1-1,-
TGTGCCAGCAGAGCGTCGGGCGGAAACACCGGGGAGCTGTTTTTT,CASRASGGNTGELFF,TRBV7-9,-,TRBJ2-2,-
TGTGCCAGCAGCTTTGGCCCTCGGGACCAGGCCTACAATGAGCAGTTCTTC,CASSFGPRDQAYNEQFF,TRBV5-6,-,TRBJ2-1,-
TGTGCCAGCAGCGAAGGACTAGCGGTTTACAATGAGCAGTTCTTC,CASSEGLAVYNEQFF,TRBV9,-,TRBJ2-1,TRBD2
TGTGCCAGTAAGCGGGACCTCTCCACTGAAGCTTTCTTT,CASKRDLSTEAFF,TRBV6-4,-,TRBJ1-1,-
TGCGCCAGCAGCTCCGGACTAGCGGGACGCAATGAGCAGTTCTTC,CASSSGLAGRNEQFF,TRBV5-1,-,TRBJ2-1,TRBD2
TGTGCCAGCAGCTTGGTTACGTCAGATGAAAACATTCAGTACTTC,CASSLVTSDENIQYF,TRBV5-6,-,TRBJ2-4,-
TGTGCCAGCAGTGAAAACGGGCACGACAATCAGCCCCAGCATTTT,CASSENGHDNQPQHF,TRBV6-1,-,TRBJ1-5,-
TGTGCCAGCAGCGGGCGCTACCGCACAGATACGCAGTATTTT,CASSGRYRTDTQYF,TRBV7-9,-,TRBJ2-3,-
TGTGCCAGCAGGTCCGGGACAGGGACCCACAATGAGCAGTTCTTC,CASRSGTGTHNEQFF,TRBV28,-,TRBJ2-1,TRBD1
TGTGCCAGCAGCTTCGGGAGCGGCCCAGATACGCAGTATTTT,CASSFGSGPDTQYF,TRBV7-9,-,TRBJ2-3,-
TGTGCCACGTCTGGGTGGAATGGCGGCTATGGCTACACCTTC,CATSGWNGGYGYTF,TRBV27,-,TRBJ1-2,-
TGTGCCAGTAGCTGGGGAGATTCGGGCACTGAAGCTTTCTTT,CASSWGDSGTEAFF,TRBV19,-,TRBJ1-1,-
TGCGCCAGCAGCTTGAGGTCCGGGAGGGACACCTACAATGAGCAGTTCTTC,CASSLRSGRDTYNEQFF,TRBV5-1,-,TRBJ2-1,TRBD2
TGCAGTGCTAGTGTGGGCTCAGGGGGGTTGGCCGGGGAGCTGTTTTTT,CSASVGSGGLAGELFF,TRBV20-1,-,TRBJ2-2,-
TGTGCCAGCAGCCAATCAGGAGGGCCCAGCTCCTATAATTCACCCCTCCACTTT,CASSQSGGPSSYNSPLHF,TRBV7-9,-,TRBJ1-6,-
TGTGCCAGCAGTGAAGGCACAGGCGGCTACACCTTC,CASSEGTGGYTF,TRBV6-1,-,TRBJ1-2,-
TGTGCCTCCTTCCGACAGGGGGCGTTTGGCTACACCTTC,CASFRQGAFGYTF,TRBV19,few,TRBJ1-2,TRBD1